This TCR beta chain was captured in a study of blood T cell repertoires in COVID-19. The overall study: Acute and convalescent COVID-19 samples came from the United States, Italy and Spain. T cells, B-cell-depleted T cells, or PBMCs supplied cDNA or gDNA.

V lost 0 bases and J lost 4; bases outside the gene matches: 6. This CDR3 comprises 15 residues. In germline, CDR1 is SGHRS, CDR2 YFSETQ. Original analysis: Amplification of reference gene primers was used by the study to estimate nucleated cell counts. Data came from immunoSEQ multiplex PCR; TCRdb stores just in-frame clones and leaves some out. From that table come the V and J calls and clone size; the DNA was used to work out D and trimming. The repertoire holds around 120,000 clones, with 69% as singletons. Material for sequencing was peripheral blood. This clonotype was obtained from a man older than 75 with acute or convalescent COVID-19. The V call is TRBV5-1, the J call TRBJ2-7, with 8 bases matching TRBD1. In nucleotides, the CDR3 is TGCGCCAGCAGCTTGGGGGGACAGGCCTTTTACGAGCAGTACTTC. This encodes CASSLGGQAFYEQYF. The full variable domain, in which reference TRBV5-1 and TRBJ2-7 provide the parts outside the CDR3, is KAGVTQTPRYLIKTRGQQVTLSCSPISGHRSVSWYQQTPGQGLQFLFEYFSETQRNKGNFPGRFSGRQFSNSRSEMNVSTLELGDSALYLCASSLGGQAFYEQYFGPGTRLTVT.